This T cell receptor beta chain was profiled in a study of early T cells in non-severe SARS-CoV-2 infection. In the study overall: The sequenced material was bulk RNA from unsorted whole blood, and its chains were unpaired.

Study-wide findings and caveats: VDJdb matching, biased toward anti-spike CD8 responses, missed private and CD4 specificities.

Individually, cDNA molecules had unique molecular identifiers attached to them. From the 5' RACE reads, TCRdb called clonotypes with MiXCR, one entry per CDR3 protein. The sample shows tens of thousands of distinct CDR3 sequences, 10% of them seen only once. Trimming removed 6 bases at V and 5 bases at J, with 17 bases between. The CDR3 has 15 residues. Germline CDR1 and CDR2: LGHNT and FRNRAP. A remark on this clonotype: The antigen is unknown. It may be a read error: a sequence one base away is much more abundant.

This chain uses TRBV12-5 with TRBJ2-1; D not resolved. The receptor was isolated from an adult who was a healthcare worker with PCR-confirmed SARS-CoV-2 infection or an uninfected control (not recorded which). Sequences were obtained from whole blood. The CDR3 DNA is TGTGCTAGTGGGAAAGGCAGCTGGCCTGACAATGAGCAGTTCTTC. Its translation is CASGKGSWPDNEQFF.